A single sample gave rise to the 30 T cell receptor beta chains below, sequenced in a study of shared clonotypes between healthy human individuals. Data came from immunoSEQ multiplex PCR; TCRdb stores just in-frame clones and leaves some out. The sample includes approximately 1.5 million clones, approximately 98% seen only once; the top ten take about 0.4%. Material for sequencing was naive CD4+ T cells sorted from blood. Stated subset: CD45RA+ positively selected. The origin of the receptors is a man aged 30 to 39 in good health.

This rearrangement joins TRBV7-2 to TRBJ2-1; the match to TRBD2 covers 9 bases. Germline V gives CDR1 SGHTA, CDR2 FQGNSA. This CDR3 has 15 amino acids. V was clipped by 4 bases and J by 4 bases; unmatched bases: 5. Here the CDR3 reads CASSSSSGTYNEQFF. CDR3 DNA: TGTGCCAGCAGCTCTTCTAGCGGGACGTACAATGAGCAGTTCTTC.

V gene TRBV6-6 combines with J gene TRBJ1-1; D is perhaps TRBD1 (5 bases). Germline V gene data show CDR1 as MNHNY and CDR2 as SVGAGI (reference sequence). CDR3 length equals 12 residues. The DNA for the CDR3 is TGTTCGACATTTGGACAAAACACTGAAGCTTTCTTT. Translation: CSTFGQNTEAFF.

The V gene is TRBV5-1, the J gene TRBJ1-1, with D unclear. Germline CDR1 and CDR2: SGHRS and YFSETQ. The CDR3 runs 13 residues. V was pared by 3 bases and J by 5 bases, with 11 bases between. The CDR3 DNA follows: TGCGCCAGCAGCTGGGAGGGTAGGACTGAAGCTTTCTTT. Translating gives CASSWEGRTEAFF.

The chain recombines TRBV11-2 with TRBJ2-5, with 11 bases aligning to TRBD1. Germline V CDR1 and CDR2: SGHAT, FQNNGV. This CDR3 comprises 16 residues. The ends lost 5 bases at V and 1 base at J; junction bases unmatched: 6. CDR3: CASSPWTGGSQETQYF. The CDR3 DNA reads as TGTGCCAGCAGCCCCTGGACAGGGGGCAGCCAAGAGACCCAGTACTTC. Full variable domain (remainder filled in from reference TRBV11-2 and TRBJ2-5): EAGVAQSPRYKIIEKRQSVAFWCNPISGHATLYWYQQILGQGPKLLIQFQNNGVVDDSQLPKDRFSAERLKGVDSTLKIQPAKLEDSAVYLCASSPWTGGSQETQYFGPGTRLLVL.

The rearrangement links TRBV10-2 to TRBJ2-7, with D possibly matching TRBD2 (5 bases). Looked up from germline, CDR1 is WSHSY and CDR2 is SAAADI. V was trimmed by 4 bases and J by 2 bases, leaving 12 bases between them. The CDR3 has 14 residues. The CDR3 is CASSVGGSTYEQYF. The CDR3 DNA sequence: TGCGCCAGCAGTGTTGGCGGGTCTACCTACGAGCAGTACTTC.

The chain employs TRBV9 and TRBJ2-1, with D unclear. This CDR3 contains 17 residues. The germline V gene has CDR1 SGDLS and CDR2 YYNGEE. With 0 bases removed from V and 0 bases from J, the gap between germline ends came to 13 bases. The CDR3 here is CASSVAHSTSSYNEQFF. The CDR3 DNA sequence: TGTGCCAGCAGCGTAGCCCACAGCACGAGCTCCTACAATGAGCAGTTCTTC. The full variable domain, its missing parts supplied by reference TRBV9 and TRBJ2-1, is DSGVTQTPKHLITATGQRVTLRCSPRSGDLSVYWYQQSLDQGLQFLIQYYNGEERAKGNILERFSAQQFPDLHSELNLSSLELGDSALYFCASSVAHSTSSYNEQFFGPGTRLTVL.

The genes are TRBV6-5 and TRBJ2-1; 7 nucleotides agree with TRBD1. CDR1 and CDR2 from the germline V gene are MNHEY and SVGAGI. The CDR3 consists of 14 residues. V was pared by 6 bases and J by 5 bases, with 7 bases of the junction left unmatched. Here the CDR3 DNA reads TGTGCCAGCAGACGACAGGGTGTGAACAATGAGCAGTTCTTC. Protein: CASRRQGVNNEQFF.

CDR3 protein: CASSQRSNHIATNEKLFF. CDR3 bases: TGCGCCAGCAGCCAACGTTCGAACCACATTGCAACTAATGAAAAACTGTTTTTT. The rearrangement joins TRBV4-3 to TRBJ1-4; no reliable D call. Germline lookup yields CDR1 LGHNA and CDR2 YSLEER. The CDR3 sequence is 18 residues long. V was trimmed by 2 bases and J by 0 bases, leaving 16 bases between them.

This rearrangement joins TRBV4-1 to TRBJ2-1; TRBD1 agrees at 8 bases. The germline V gene encodes CDR1 MGHRA and CDR2 YSYEKL. Trimming cost V 2 bases and J 5 bases; bases outside gene matches: 5. The CDR3 contains 15 residues. The DNA for the CDR3 is TGCGCCAGCAGCCAATCGGACAGGGAGGACAATGAGCAGTTCTTC. As protein: CASSQSDREDNEQFF.

The gene calls are TRBV20-1 and TRBJ2-3; 7 nucleotides match TRBD2. Unmatched junction bases numbered 4, after V lost 6 bases and J lost 10 bases. The length of the CDR3 is 10 residues. CDR1 is DFQATT and CDR2 is SNEGSKA in the germline V gene (reference sequence). The CDR3 DNA sequence: TGCAGTGCCCTCCGGGAGGCGCAGTATTTT. Amino acid sequence: CSALREAQYF.

V usage is TRBV6-5 and J usage is TRBJ1-1, with 8 nucleotides matching TRBD1. CDR1 and CDR2 from the germline V gene are MNHEY and SVGAGI. Trimming cost V 6 bases and J 3 bases; bases outside gene matches: 6. The CDR3 is made up of 14 amino acids. Here the CDR3 reads CASRDTGGDTEAFF. The CDR3 DNA follows: TGTGCCAGCAGGGATACAGGGGGAGACACTGAAGCTTTCTTT.

The chain recombines TRBV10-3 with TRBJ2-7; 8 bases match TRBD1. The germline V gene has CDR1 ENHRY and CDR2 SYGVKD. There are 16 residues in the CDR3. J was trimmed by 2 bases and V by 0 bases; bases with no gene match: 6. The CDR3 DNA reads as TGTGCCATCAGTGAGTCCGGACAGGGACTTACCTACGAGCAGTACTTC. It codes for CAISESGQGLTYEQYF.

This clone was picked up one time. This chain joins TRBV4-3 and TRBJ2-4; TRBD2 matches 14 bases. The ends lost 1 base at V and 0 bases at J; junction bases unmatched: 8. Germline V lookup: CDR1 LGHNA, CDR2 YSLEER. This CDR3 region has 20 residues. This chain's CDR3 is CASSQAPGLAGDLAKNIQYF. CDR3 coding DNA: TGCGCCAGCAGCCAAGCCCCGGGACTAGCGGGAGATTTAGCCAAAAACATTCAGTACTTC.

The chain carries TRBV19 and TRBJ2-1, with a possible D match to TRBD2 (6 bases). Trimming cost V 7 bases and J 8 bases, with 9 bases left between them. The CDR3 runs 11 residues. Germline-derived CDR1 and CDR2 are LNHDA and SQIVND (reference sequence). The DNA of the CDR3 is TGTGCCAGTACCCAGCGGGATGAGCAGTTCTTC. Translation gives CASTQRDEQFF.

This chain connects TRBV5-5 to TRBJ1-2, with 9 bases aligning to TRBD1. The germline CDR1 and CDR2 sequences are SGHKS and YYEKEE (reference sequence). The CDR3 extends over 13 amino acids. With V trimmed by 8 bases and J by 6 bases, 8 bases remained unmatched. In DNA, the CDR3 is TGTGCCAGTTGGGACAGGGAGGGCAATGGCTACACCTTC. It translates to CASWDREGNGYTF. The full variable domain, completed using reference TRBV5-5 and TRBJ1-2, is DAGVTQSPTHLIKTRGQQVTLRCSPISGHKSVSWYQQVLGQGPQFIFQYYEKEERGRGNFPDRFSARQFPNYSSELNVNALLLGDSALYLCASWDREGNGYTFGSGTRLTVV.

The chain combines TRBV19 with TRBJ2-3; 11 nucleotides agree with TRBD2. CDR3 length: 16 residues. Losses at the gene ends were 4 bases for V and 6 bases for J; bases not matched to a gene: 9. The germline gives CDR1 LNHDA, CDR2 SQIVND (reference sequence). CDR3 sequence: CASSTASGRKRDTQYF. DNA for the CDR3: TGTGCCAGTAGTACGGCTAGCGGGAGGAAAAGGGATACGCAGTATTTT.

This clone appeared a single time. The gene calls are TRBV10-1 and TRBJ2-1; 8 nucleotides match TRBD2. The CDR3 covers 18 residues. Germline V CDR1 and CDR2: WNHNN, SYGVQD (reference sequence). V dropped 2 bases and J dropped 0; count of bases not matched to a gene: 9. The CDR3 sequence: CASSENIAGWPSYNEQFF. The DNA of the CDR3 is TGCGCCAGCAGTGAGAATATAGCGGGATGGCCCTCCTACAATGAGCAGTTCTTC.

This chain links TRBV28 with TRBJ2-2, with 13 nucleotides matching TRBD2. Germline V gene sequence: CDR1 MDHEN, CDR2 SYDVKM. This CDR3 spans 19 amino acids. V shed 4 bases, J shed 5 bases, and the junction held 13 bases outside the gene matches. CDR3 nucleotide sequence: TGTGCCAGCAGTTCTAATGGACTAGCGGGAGTTGGACTTACCGGGGAGCTGTTTTTT. It yields the protein CASSSNGLAGVGLTGELFF.

The chain joins TRBV20-1 to TRBJ2-5; D unclear. Trimming took off 6 bases at V and 5 bases at J, with 10 bases between the two ends. Germline V CDR1 and CDR2: DFQATT, SNEGSKA (reference sequence). This CDR3 comprises 11 residues. The CDR3 loop reads CSATPSETQYF. The CDR3 region has the DNA TGCAGTGCCACCCCCTCGGAGACCCAGTACTTC.

The chain is built from TRBV7-9 and TRBJ1-1; D perhaps matches TRBD1 (5 bases). Germline V gives CDR1 SEHNR, CDR2 FQNEAQ (reference sequence). Between the trimmed V and J ends, which lost 4 bases and 4 bases, there was a span of 13 bases. The CDR3 contains 14 residues. The CDR3 DNA reads as TGTGCCAGCAGCTCAACCGGGGGAGGCACTGAAGCTTTCTTT. Its translation is CASSSTGGGTEAFF.

This chain uses TRBV2 with TRBJ1-5; D not resolved. CDR1 is SNHLY, CDR2 FYNNEI, per germline. V dropped 4 bases and J dropped 1 base, with 8 bases sitting between them. This CDR3 is 14 amino acids long. CDR3 sequence (DNA): TGTGCCAGCAGTGGGGAGGAAAGCAATCAGCCCCAGCATTTT. Protein: CASSGEESNQPQHF.

The chain recombines TRBV30 with TRBJ2-1, with a weak D call TRBD2 (6 bases). CDR3 length: 16 amino acids. Germline V gene sequence: CDR1 GTSNPN, CDR2 SVGIG (reference sequence). V was trimmed by 5 bases and J by 4 bases, leaving 21 bases between them. CDR3: CAWGLSGGRWYNEQFF. For the CDR3, the DNA is TGTGCCTGGGGTTTATCCGGAGGGAGGTGGTACAATGAGCAGTTCTTC.

V gene TRBV18 combines with J gene TRBJ2-7, with 10 bases lining up with TRBD2. After removal of 3 bases from V and 2 bases from J, the junction contained 4 bases not matched to a gene. Germline CDR1 KGHSH, CDR2 LQKENI. This CDR3 is built from 15 residues. CDR3 protein: CASSPQREGPYEQYF. The CDR3 DNA sequence: TGTGCCAGCTCACCCCAGCGGGAGGGCCCCTACGAGCAGTACTTC. Drawing the rest from reference TRBV18 and TRBJ2-7, the complete variable domain is NAGVMQNPRHLVRRRGQEARLRCSPMKGHSHVYWYRQLPEEGLKFMVYLQKENIIDESGMPKERFSAEFPKEGPSILRIQQVVRGDSAAYFCASSPQREGPYEQYFGPGTRLTVT.

V and J are TRBV7-9 and TRBJ2-7; 10 positions agree with TRBD2. This CDR3 has 15 amino acids. Germline loops: CDR1 SEHNR, CDR2 FQNEAQ (reference sequence). V lost 5 bases to trimming and J lost 0 bases; unmatched junction nucleotides: 4. The DNA of the CDR3 is TGTGCCAGCAGCGCACTAGCGGGAAGCTCCTACGAGCAGTACTTC. It is translated as CASSALAGSSYEQYF.

The chain is built from TRBV28 and TRBJ2-1; D possibly corresponds to TRBD2 (6 bases). The CDR3 sequence is 15 residues long. V was trimmed by 2 bases and J by 4 bases, leaving 12 bases between them. Germline values: CDR1 MDHEN, CDR2 SYDVKM. CDR3 DNA sequence: TGTGCCAGCAGTTTAGGGCTAGCGCCATACAATGAGCAGTTCTTC. This translates into CASSLGLAPYNEQFF.

This chain uses TRBV6-5 with TRBJ2-2; 9 positions match TRBD1. The CDR3 is made up of 15 amino acids. Trimming took 6 bases from V and 5 from J; bases not matched to a gene: 7. Per the germline V gene, CDR1 is MNHEY and CDR2 is SVGAGI. CDR3 loop: CASSYFGTGTGELFF. The DNA of the CDR3 is TGTGCCAGCAGCTATTTTGGGACAGGGACCGGGGAGCTGTTTTTT.

The rearrangement links TRBV28 to TRBJ2-5; D may be TRBD1 or TRBD2 (5 bases each). CDR3 length: 15 amino acids. Germline CDR1 MDHEN, CDR2 SYDVKM. V gave up 5 bases and J gave up 5 bases, with 18 bases separating them. In nucleotides, the CDR3 is TGTGCCAGCAGTCCACCGGGGCCCGGCGGGGAGACCCAGTACTTC. Protein: CASSPPGPGGETQYF.

The CDR3 nucleotides read TGTGCCAGCAGCGTAGGAACAGGGTTCGACACTGAAGCTTTCTTT. Protein: CASSVGTGFDTEAFF. The chain employs TRBV9 and TRBJ1-1, with a weak D call TRBD1 (6 bases). V was cut by 0 bases and J by 3 bases, with 12 bases left in between. This CDR3 has 15 amino acids. Germline V gene sequence: CDR1 SGDLS, CDR2 YYNGEE.

The genes are TRBV11-2 and TRBJ1-5, with unresolved D. The CDR3 has 15 amino acids. Germline V lookup: CDR1 SGHAT, CDR2 FQNNGV. V lost 1 base, J lost 2 bases, and 9 bases lay in between. CDR3 DNA: TGTGCCAGCAGCTTAGGGCGCCGAGGCAATCAGCCCCAGCATTTT. Its translation: CASSLGRRGNQPQHF.

This clone was found once. The chain couples TRBV4-3 to TRBJ1-1; D is unresolved. With 8 bases removed from V and 0 bases from J, the gap between germline ends came to 10 bases. Per germline, CDR1 LGHNA and CDR2 YSLEER. This CDR3 has 13 residues. The CDR3 sequence: CASRSSLNTEAFF. The CDR3 bases are TGCGCCAGCCGGAGCAGCTTGAACACTGAAGCTTTCTTT.